One and the same sample provided the 2 T cell receptor beta chains below, sequenced in a study of T cells in Graves' hyperthyroidism and ophthalmopathy. The source material, RNA transcripts, was used to amplify TCR beta CDR3 regions. The primer set for the first-round RT-PCR of the TCR CDR3 was HTBI. Each CDR3 protein is one row after TCRdb ran MiXCR on the multiplex PCR reads. The sample holds about 600,000 distinct CDR3 sequences, roughly 15% seen once. Sequenced sample: blood. The receptors come from a woman aged 35 to 49 with Graves' ophthalmopathy.

This clonotype has a handful of counts. This chain connects TRBV12-3 or TRBV12-4 to TRBJ1-5; D is undetermined. Deletions cut 7 bases from V and 4 bases from J, with 8 bases between. The CDR3 is made up of 12 amino acids. The CDR3: CASMTGNQPQHF. The CDR3 coding sequence is TGTGCCAGCATGACGGGGAATCAGCCCCAGCATTTT.

CDR3 in amino acids: CASSVDGGTNYGYTF. CDR3 bases: TGTGCCAGCAGCGTAGATGGGGGGACAAACTATGGCTACACCTTC. The chain is built from TRBV9 and TRBJ1-2, with D possibly TRBD1 on 6 matching bases. V lost 0 bases and J 2 bases, leaving 11 bases between the germline ends. The germline V gene has CDR1 SGDLS and CDR2 YYNGEE. This CDR3 has 15 amino acids.